Below are 17 T cell receptor beta chains sequenced from a single sample in a study of vaccination and CD4 T cells after COVID-19. Once obtained from cultured CD4+ T cells, the DNA was sequenced using the Oncomine TCR Beta short-read assay. From the PCR reads, TCRdb called clonotypes with MiXCR, one entry per CDR3 protein. The table records about 10,000 distinct CDR3 sequences, roughly 50% of them present only once. No antigen is known for these receptors. The treatment denotes: roughly 10-day PBMC culture with coronavirus spike peptide pools or control peptides (ViraFEST assay). The sequencing sample was made of CD4+ T cells from blood, cultured in vitro. These TCRs come from a human donor who had recovered from COVID-19.

Only one count was recorded for this clonotype. The CDR3 region has the DNA TGTGCCAGCAGCGTAGGGACTAGCGGGGGTCAAGAGACCCAGTACTTC. Amino acid sequence: CASSVGTSGGQETQYF. The chain has TRBV9 and TRBJ2-5, with TRBD2 identical over 13 bases. Germline-derived CDR1 and CDR2 are SGDLS and YYNGEE. The ends lost 0 bases at V and 2 bases at J; junction bases unmatched: 1. The CDR3 is 16 residues long.

The CDR3 reads CASSIQASGGAEQFF. As DNA, the CDR3 is TGTGCCAGTAGTATACAGGCTAGCGGGGGGGCTGAGCAGTTCTTC. This rearrangement joins TRBV19 to TRBJ2-1; 12 bases are shared with TRBD2. This CDR3 contains 15 residues. CDR1 and CDR2 from the germline V gene are LNHDA and SQIVND (reference sequence). V was clipped by 2 bases and J by 9 bases; unmatched bases: 5.

This chain joins TRBV3-1 and TRBJ1-2; D not resolved. With 0 bases removed from V and 8 bases from J, the gap between germline ends came to 16 bases. CDR1 and CDR2 from the germline V gene are LGHDT and YNNKEL (reference sequence). This CDR3 has 15 amino acids. DNA of the CDR3: TGTGCCAGCAGCCAAGATAATGGCGGAAAAGGGGGCTACACCTTC. Encoded protein: CASSQDNGGKGGYTF.

This clonotype was seen only once. The rearrangement links TRBV5-5 to TRBJ1-2, with D tentatively TRBD1 (5 bases). Germline V gene sequence: CDR1 SGHKS, CDR2 YYEKEE (reference sequence). This CDR3 comprises 18 residues. The V and J ends lost 0 bases and 4 bases respectively, with 22 bases between them. The CDR3 nucleotides read TGTGCCAGCAGCTTGGCCGGGGAGAGGGGTGGTCGGGCCTATGGCTACACCTTC. It yields the protein CASSLAGERGGRAYGYTF. Full variable domain (rest looked up from reference TRBV5-5 and TRBJ1-2): DAGVTQSPTHLIKTRGQQVTLRCSPISGHKSVSWYQQVLGQGPQFIFQYYEKEERGRGNFPDRFSARQFPNYSSELNVNALLLGDSALYLCASSLAGERGGRAYGYTFGSGTRLTVV.

This clonotype was observed a handful of times. V and J are TRBV6-1 and TRBJ1-2; 9 nucleotides agree with TRBD1. Germline V gene sequence: CDR1 MNHNS, CDR2 SASEGT. After removal of 5 bases from V and 7 bases from J, the junction contained 5 bases not matched to a gene. The CDR3 runs 13 residues. The CDR3 reads CASSTGTGFGYTF. The CDR3 nucleotides read TGTGCCAGCAGTACCGGGACAGGGTTTGGCTACACCTTC.

This clonotype was seen a few times. This chain connects TRBV27 to TRBJ1-5; tentative D call: TRBD1 (5 bases). The germline V gene has CDR1 MNHEY and CDR2 SMNVEV (reference sequence). This CDR3 is built from 17 residues. Trimming left V 6 bases short and J 0 bases short, with 18 bases between. The CDR3: CASSRMTGGDSNQPQHF. In nucleotides, the CDR3 is TGTGCCAGCAGCCGTATGACTGGGGGGGATAGCAATCAGCCCCAGCATTTT.

The chain couples TRBV25-1 to TRBJ1-6, with TRBD1 matching over 9 bases. V lost 4 bases, J lost 7 bases, and 11 bases stayed unmatched. Per the germline V gene, CDR1 is MGHDK and CDR2 is SYGVNS. The CDR3 has 17 residues. CDR3 bases: TGTGCCAGCAGTGGACACCGGACAGGGGCAGGGAATTCACCCCTCCACTTT. Residues: CASSGHRTGAGNSPLHF. Full variable domain (missing parts from reference TRBV25-1 and TRBJ1-6): EADIYQTPRYLVIGTGKKITLECSQTMGHDKMYWYQQDPGMELHLIHYSYGVNSTEKGDLSSESTVSRIRTEHFPLTLESARPSHTSQYLCASSGHRTGAGNSPLHFGNGTRLTVT.

This chain connects TRBV7-2 to TRBJ1-5; D uncertain. Germline V gene sequence: CDR1 SGHTA, CDR2 FQGNSA. V gave up 5 bases and J gave up 6 bases, with 11 bases separating them. The CDR3 totals 13 residues. The CDR3 spells CASSPDWAQPQHF. The CDR3 DNA reads as TGTGCCAGCAGCCCGGATTGGGCTCAGCCCCAGCATTTT.

The chain links TRBV30 to TRBJ2-7, with 9 nucleotides matching TRBD1. The CDR3 has 14 amino acids. Germline V CDR1 and CDR2: GTSNPN, SVGIG (reference sequence). Losses at the gene ends were 2 bases for V and 7 bases for J; bases not matched to a gene: 9. The CDR3 is CAWSPGTGPREQYF. DNA of the CDR3: TGTGCCTGGAGTCCCGGGACAGGGCCGAGGGAGCAGTACTTC.

This chain connects TRBV20-1 to TRBJ2-2; 7 bases are a match to TRBD1. From germline, CDR1 is DFQATT and CDR2 SNEGSKA (reference sequence). Trimming at V came to 6 bases and at J to 1 base, leaving 5 bases not matched to a gene. The CDR3 length is 14 residues. The CDR3 region is CSAIRQGNTGELFF. CDR3 bases: TGCAGTGCCATACGACAGGGGAACACCGGGGAGCTGTTTTTT.

The table lists this clonotype with a few counts. The chain combines TRBV2 with TRBJ2-7; D might be TRBD2 (6 bases). This CDR3 is 17 amino acids long. The V end lost 0 bases, the J end lost 5 bases, and 20 bases lay between the germline ends. Germline CDR1 and CDR2: SNHLY and FYNNEI. CDR3 in amino acids: CASSEARTSKEFHEQYF. CDR3 coding DNA: TGTGCCAGCAGTGAAGCGCGAACTAGCAAGGAGTTCCACGAGCAGTACTTC.

This clonotype has more than one count but fewer than ten. V and J are TRBV2 and TRBJ1-2, with D perhaps TRBD1 (5 bases). V lost 6 bases, J lost 6 bases, and 17 bases lay in between. The CDR3 consists of 14 residues. From germline, CDR1 is SNHLY and CDR2 FYNNEI. CDR3 DNA: TGTGCCAGCAGGGCCGGCAGGGTGATTCATGGCTACACCTTC. It specifies CASRAGRVIHGYTF.

This chain uses TRBV28 with TRBJ1-2; D not certain. In germline, CDR1 is MDHEN, CDR2 SYDVKM. Trimming pared 7 bases from V and 5 bases from J, leaving 20 bases between. The CDR3 loop spans 15 amino acids. CDR3 nucleotide sequence: TGTGCCAGCACCCAAGCGGGCATGGACGGATATGGCTACACCTTC. This encodes CASTQAGMDGYGYTF.

The V call is TRBV6-1, the J call TRBJ1-1, with D maybe TRBD1 (5 bases). V lost 1 base to trimming and J lost 6 bases, with 9 bases between them. This CDR3 comprises 13 residues. The germline V gene encodes CDR1 MNHNS and CDR2 SASEGT. In DNA, the CDR3 is TGTGCCAGCAGTGAAGATATAGGGGCTGAAGCTTTCTTT. Its translation: CASSEDIGAEAFF.

This sequence joins TRBV2 and TRBJ2-7; 9 bases align to TRBD1. J lost 2 bases, V lost 4 bases, and 3 bases had no gene match. The CDR3 consists of 14 residues. Per germline, CDR1 SNHLY and CDR2 FYNNEI. Written as DNA, the CDR3 is TGTGCCAGCAGTGCGCGGACAGGGGCCTACGAGCAGTACTTC. It is translated as CASSARTGAYEQYF.

The table lists this clonotype with a few counts. The CDR3 here is CASSLGSNQPQHF. The CDR3, as DNA: TGTGCCAGCAGCCTCGGTAGCAATCAGCCCCAGCATTTT. The chain has TRBV11-2 and TRBJ1-5, with D uncertain. Trimming took off 5 bases at V and 0 bases at J, with 5 bases between the two ends. Germline V gives CDR1 SGHAT, CDR2 FQNNGV. This CDR3 spans 13 amino acids.

The chain links TRBV6-1 to TRBJ2-5; D could derive from TRBD1 or TRBD2 (5 bases each). CDR3 length equals 13 residues. Germline V gene sequence: CDR1 MNHNS, CDR2 SASEGT. Trimming took 10 bases from V and 3 from J, leaving 15 bases between them. CDR3 region: CATVTGAKETQYF. The CDR3 DNA is TGTGCCACCGTGACCGGGGCAAAAGAGACCCAGTACTTC.